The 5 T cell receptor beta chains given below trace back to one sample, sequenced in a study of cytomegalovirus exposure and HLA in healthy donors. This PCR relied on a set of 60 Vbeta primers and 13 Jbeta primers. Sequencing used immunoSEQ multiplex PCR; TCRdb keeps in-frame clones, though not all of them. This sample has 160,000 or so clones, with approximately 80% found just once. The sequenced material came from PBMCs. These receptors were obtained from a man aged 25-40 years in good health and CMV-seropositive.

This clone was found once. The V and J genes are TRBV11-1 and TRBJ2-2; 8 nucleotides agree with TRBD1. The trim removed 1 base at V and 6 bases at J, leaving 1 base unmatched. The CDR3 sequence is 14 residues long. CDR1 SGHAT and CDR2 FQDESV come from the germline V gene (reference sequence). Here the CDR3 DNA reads TGTGCCAGCAGCTTAGTACAGGGGGCCGGGGAGCTGTTTTTT. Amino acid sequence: CASSLVQGAGELFF.

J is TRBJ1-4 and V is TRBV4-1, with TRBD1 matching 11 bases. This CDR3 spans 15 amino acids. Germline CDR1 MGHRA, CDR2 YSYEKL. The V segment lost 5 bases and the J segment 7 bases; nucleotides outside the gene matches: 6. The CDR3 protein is CASSGQGTGGEKLFF. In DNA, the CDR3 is TGCGCCAGCAGCGGGCAGGGGACAGGGGGTGAAAAACTGTTTTTT.

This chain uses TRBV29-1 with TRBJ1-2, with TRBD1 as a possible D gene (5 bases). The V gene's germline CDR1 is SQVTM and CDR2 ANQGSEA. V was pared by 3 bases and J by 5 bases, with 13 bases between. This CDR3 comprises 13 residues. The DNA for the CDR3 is TGCAGCGTTGACAGGGAAATTGGGTATGGCTACACCTTC. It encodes CSVDREIGYGYTF.

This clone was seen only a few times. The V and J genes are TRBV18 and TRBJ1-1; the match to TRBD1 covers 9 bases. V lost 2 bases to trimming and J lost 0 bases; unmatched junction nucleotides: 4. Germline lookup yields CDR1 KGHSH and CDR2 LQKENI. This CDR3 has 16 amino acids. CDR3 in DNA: TGTGCCAGCTCACCAGGGACAGGGCCAATGAACACTGAAGCTTTCTTT. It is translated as CASSPGTGPMNTEAFF.

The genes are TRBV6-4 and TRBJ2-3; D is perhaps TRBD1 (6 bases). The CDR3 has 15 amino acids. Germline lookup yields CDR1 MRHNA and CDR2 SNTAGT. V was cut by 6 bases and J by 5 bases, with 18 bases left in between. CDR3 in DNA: TGTGCCAGCAGCTTCCCAGGACAGTGGAGAGATACGCAGTATTTT. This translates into CASSFPGQWRDTQYF.